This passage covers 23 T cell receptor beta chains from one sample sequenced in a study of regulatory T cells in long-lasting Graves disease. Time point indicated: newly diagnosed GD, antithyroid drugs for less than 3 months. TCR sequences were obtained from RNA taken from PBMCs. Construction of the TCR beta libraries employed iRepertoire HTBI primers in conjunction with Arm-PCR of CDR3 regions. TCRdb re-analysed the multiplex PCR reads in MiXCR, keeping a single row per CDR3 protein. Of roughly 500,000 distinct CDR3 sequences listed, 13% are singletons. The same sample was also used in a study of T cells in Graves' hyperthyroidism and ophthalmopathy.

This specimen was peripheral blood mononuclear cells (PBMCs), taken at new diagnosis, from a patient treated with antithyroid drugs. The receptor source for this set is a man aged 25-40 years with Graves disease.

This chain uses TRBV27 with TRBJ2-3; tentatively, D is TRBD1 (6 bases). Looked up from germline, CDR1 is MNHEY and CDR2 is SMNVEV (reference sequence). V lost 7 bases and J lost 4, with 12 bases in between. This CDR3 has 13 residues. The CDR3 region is CASNRAGADTQYF. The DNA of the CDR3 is TGTGCCAGCAACAGGGCCGGGGCAGATACGCAGTATTTT.

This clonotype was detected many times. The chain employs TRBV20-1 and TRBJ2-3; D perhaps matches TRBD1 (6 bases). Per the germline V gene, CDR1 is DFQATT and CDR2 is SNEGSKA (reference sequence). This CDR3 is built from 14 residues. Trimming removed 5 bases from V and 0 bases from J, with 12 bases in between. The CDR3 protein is CSAVRDTSTDTQYF. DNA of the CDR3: TGCAGTGCTGTCCGGGACACTAGCACAGATACGCAGTATTTT.

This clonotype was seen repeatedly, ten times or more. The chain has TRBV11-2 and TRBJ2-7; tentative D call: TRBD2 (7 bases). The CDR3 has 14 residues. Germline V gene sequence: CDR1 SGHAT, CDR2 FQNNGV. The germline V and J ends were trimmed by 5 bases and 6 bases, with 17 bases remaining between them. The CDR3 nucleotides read TGTGCCAGCAGCCCCGTAGGGGGGGGGGGCGAGCAGTACTTC. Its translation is CASSPVGGGGEQYF. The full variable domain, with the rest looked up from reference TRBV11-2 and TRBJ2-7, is EAGVAQSPRYKIIEKRQSVAFWCNPISGHATLYWYQQILGQGPKLLIQFQNNGVVDDSQLPKDRFSAERLKGVDSTLKIQPAKLEDSAVYLCASSPVGGGGEQYFGPGTRLTVT.

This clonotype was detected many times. This chain's CDR3 is CASSLSGYTF. The CDR3 DNA is TGTGCCAGCAGCTTATCCGGCTACACCTTC. The chain joins TRBV11-3 to TRBJ1-2; D remains unclear. Germline-derived CDR1 and CDR2 are SGHNT and YENEEA. The CDR3 sequence is 10 residues long. V lost 2 bases to trimming and J lost 8 bases, with 3 bases between them.

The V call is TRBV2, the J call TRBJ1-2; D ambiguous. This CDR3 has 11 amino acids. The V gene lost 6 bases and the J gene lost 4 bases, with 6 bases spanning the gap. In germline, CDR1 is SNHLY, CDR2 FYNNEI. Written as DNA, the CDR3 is TGTGCCAGCAGGGACCTCTATGGCTACACCTTC. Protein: CASRDLYGYTF.

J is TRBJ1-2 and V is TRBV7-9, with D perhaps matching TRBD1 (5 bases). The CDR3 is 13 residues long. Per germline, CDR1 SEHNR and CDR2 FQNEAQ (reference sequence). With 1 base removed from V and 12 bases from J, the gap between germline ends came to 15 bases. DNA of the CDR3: TGTGCCAGCAGCTTAGTAGGGACGGAGTCCAACACCTTC. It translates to CASSLVGTESNTF.

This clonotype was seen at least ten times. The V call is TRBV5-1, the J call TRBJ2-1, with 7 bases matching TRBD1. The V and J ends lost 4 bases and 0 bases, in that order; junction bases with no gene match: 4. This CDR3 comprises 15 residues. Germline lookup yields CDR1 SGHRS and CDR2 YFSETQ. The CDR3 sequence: CASSEGTASYNEQFF. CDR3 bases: TGCGCCAGCAGCGAAGGGACAGCCTCCTACAATGAGCAGTTCTTC.

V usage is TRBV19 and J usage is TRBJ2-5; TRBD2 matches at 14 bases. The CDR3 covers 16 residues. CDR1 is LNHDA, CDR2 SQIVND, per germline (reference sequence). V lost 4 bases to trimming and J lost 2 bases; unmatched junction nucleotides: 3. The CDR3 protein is CASSTGLAGVQETQYF. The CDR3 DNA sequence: TGTGCCAGTAGTACGGGACTAGCGGGAGTTCAAGAGACCCAGTACTTC.

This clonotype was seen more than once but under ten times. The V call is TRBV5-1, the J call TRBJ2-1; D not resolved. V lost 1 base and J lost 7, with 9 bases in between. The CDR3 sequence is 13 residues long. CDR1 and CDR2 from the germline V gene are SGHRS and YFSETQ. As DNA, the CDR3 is TGCGCCAGCAGCTTGTTTGTAGGAAATGAGCAGTTCTTC. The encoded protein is CASSLFVGNEQFF.

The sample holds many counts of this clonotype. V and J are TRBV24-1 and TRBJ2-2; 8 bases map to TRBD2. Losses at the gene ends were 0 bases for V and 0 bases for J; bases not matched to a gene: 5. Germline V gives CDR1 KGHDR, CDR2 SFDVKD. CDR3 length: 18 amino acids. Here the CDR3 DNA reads TGTGCCACCAGTGATTTGGGGACGACTAGCGCGAACACCGGGGAGCTGTTTTTT. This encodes CATSDLGTTSANTGELFF.

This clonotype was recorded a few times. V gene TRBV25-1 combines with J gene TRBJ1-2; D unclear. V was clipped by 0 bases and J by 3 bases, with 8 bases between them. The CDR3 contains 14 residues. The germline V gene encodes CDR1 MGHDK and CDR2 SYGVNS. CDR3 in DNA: TGTGCCAGCAGTGAATACGGGGTCCACTATGGCTACACCTTC. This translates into CASSEYGVHYGYTF.

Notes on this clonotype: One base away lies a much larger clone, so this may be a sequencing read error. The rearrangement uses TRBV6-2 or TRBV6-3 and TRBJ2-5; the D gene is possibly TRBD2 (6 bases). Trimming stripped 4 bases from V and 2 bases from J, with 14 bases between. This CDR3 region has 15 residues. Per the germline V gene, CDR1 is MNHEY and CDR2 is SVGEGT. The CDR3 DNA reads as TGTGCCAGCAGTTCCGGCCTAGCGATTCAAGAGACCCAGTACTTC. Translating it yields CASSSGLAIQETQYF.

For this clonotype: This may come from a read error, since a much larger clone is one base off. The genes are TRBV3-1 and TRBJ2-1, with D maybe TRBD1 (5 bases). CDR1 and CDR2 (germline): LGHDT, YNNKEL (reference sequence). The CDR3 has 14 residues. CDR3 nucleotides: TGTGCCAGCAGCCCCGACAGATTCTACAATGAGCTGTTCTTC. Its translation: CASSPDRFYNELFF.

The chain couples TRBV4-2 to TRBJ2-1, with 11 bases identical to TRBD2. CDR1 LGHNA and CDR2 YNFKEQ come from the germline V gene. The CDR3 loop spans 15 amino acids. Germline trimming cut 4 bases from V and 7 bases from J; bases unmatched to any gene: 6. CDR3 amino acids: CASSRLAGGTNEQFF. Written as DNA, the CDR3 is TGTGCCAGCAGCCGTCTAGCGGGAGGTACAAATGAGCAGTTCTTC.

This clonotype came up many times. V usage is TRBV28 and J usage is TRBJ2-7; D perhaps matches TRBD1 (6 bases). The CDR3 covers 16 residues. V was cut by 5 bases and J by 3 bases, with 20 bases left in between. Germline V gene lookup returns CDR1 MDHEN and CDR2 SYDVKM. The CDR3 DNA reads TGTGCCAGCAGTACGAGAATACAGGGCGGCGTCTACGAGCAGTACTTC. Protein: CASSTRIQGGVYEQYF. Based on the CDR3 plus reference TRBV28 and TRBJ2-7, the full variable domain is DVKVTQSSRYLVKRTGEKVFLECVQDMDHENMFWYRQDPGLGLRLIYFSYDVKMKEKGDIPEGYSVSREKKERFSLILESASTNQTSMYLCASSTRIQGGVYEQYFGPGTRLTVT.

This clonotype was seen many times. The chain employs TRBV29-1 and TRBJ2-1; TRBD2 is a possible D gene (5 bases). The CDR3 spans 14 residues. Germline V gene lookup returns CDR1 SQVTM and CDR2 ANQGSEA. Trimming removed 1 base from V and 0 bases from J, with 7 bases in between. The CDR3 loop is CSVEASYSYNEQFF. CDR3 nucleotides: TGCAGCGTTGAAGCTAGCTACTCCTACAATGAGCAGTTCTTC.

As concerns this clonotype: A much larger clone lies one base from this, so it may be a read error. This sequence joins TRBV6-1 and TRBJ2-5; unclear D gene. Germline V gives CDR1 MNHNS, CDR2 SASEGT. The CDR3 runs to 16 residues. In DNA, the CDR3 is TGTACCAGCAGTGAAGCTGAGGAGACGGGCCAAGAGACCCAGTACTTC. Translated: CTSSEAEETGQETQYF.

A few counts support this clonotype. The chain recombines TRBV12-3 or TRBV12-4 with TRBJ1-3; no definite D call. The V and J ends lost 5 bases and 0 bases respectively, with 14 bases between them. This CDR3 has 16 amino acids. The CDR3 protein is CASSERAGVSGNTIYF. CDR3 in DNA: TGTGCCAGCAGTGAGAGAGCAGGCGTCTCTGGAAACACCATATATTTT.

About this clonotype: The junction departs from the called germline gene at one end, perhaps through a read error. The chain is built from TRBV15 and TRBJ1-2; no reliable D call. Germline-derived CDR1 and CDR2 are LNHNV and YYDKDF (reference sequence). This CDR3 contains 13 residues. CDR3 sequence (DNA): TGTGCCGCCAGCAGTAACAGCATCTATGGCTACACCTTC. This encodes CAASSNSIYGYTF. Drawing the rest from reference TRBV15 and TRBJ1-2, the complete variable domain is DAMVIQNPRYQVTQFGKPVTLSCSQTLNHNVMYWYQQKSSQAPKLLFHYYDKDFNNEADTPDNFQSRRPNTSFCFLDIRSPGLGDTAMYLCAASSNSIYGYTFGSGTRLTVV.

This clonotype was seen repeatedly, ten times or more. CDR3 in amino acids: CSVTRTSGGTGELFF. For the CDR3, the DNA is TGCAGCGTGACTAGGACTAGCGGGGGTACCGGGGAGCTGTTTTTT. The V and J genes are TRBV29-1 and TRBJ2-2; 13 bases agree with TRBD2. The CDR3 is 15 residues long. V gave up 6 bases and J gave up 5 bases; unmatched junction bases: 6. Germline CDR1 SQVTM, CDR2 ANQGSEA.

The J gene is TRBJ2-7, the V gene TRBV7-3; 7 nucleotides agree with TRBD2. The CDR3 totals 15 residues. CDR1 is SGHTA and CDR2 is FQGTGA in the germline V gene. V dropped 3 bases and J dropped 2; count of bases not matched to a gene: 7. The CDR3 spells CASSFQRGGTYEQYF. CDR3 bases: TGTGCCAGCAGCTTCCAGCGGGGAGGGACCTACGAGCAGTACTTC.

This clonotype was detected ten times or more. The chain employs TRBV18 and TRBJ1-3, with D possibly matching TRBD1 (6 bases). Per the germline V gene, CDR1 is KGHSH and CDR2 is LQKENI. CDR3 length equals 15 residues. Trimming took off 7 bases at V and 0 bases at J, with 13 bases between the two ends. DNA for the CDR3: TGTGCCAGCTTTGGACAGTCGAGCTCTGGAAACACCATATATTTT. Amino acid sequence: CASFGQSSSGNTIYF. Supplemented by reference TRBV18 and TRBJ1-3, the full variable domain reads NAGVMQNPRHLVRRRGQEARLRCSPMKGHSHVYWYRQLPEEGLKFMVYLQKENIIDESGMPKERFSAEFPKEGPSILRIQQVVRGDSAAYFCASFGQSSSGNTIYFGEGSWLTVV.

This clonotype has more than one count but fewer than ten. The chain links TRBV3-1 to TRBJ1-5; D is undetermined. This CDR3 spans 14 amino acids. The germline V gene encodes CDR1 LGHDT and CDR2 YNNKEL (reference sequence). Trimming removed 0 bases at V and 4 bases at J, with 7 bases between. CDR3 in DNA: TGTGCCAGCAGCCAAGATACCGGGAATCAGCCCCAGCATTTT. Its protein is CASSQDTGNQPQHF.